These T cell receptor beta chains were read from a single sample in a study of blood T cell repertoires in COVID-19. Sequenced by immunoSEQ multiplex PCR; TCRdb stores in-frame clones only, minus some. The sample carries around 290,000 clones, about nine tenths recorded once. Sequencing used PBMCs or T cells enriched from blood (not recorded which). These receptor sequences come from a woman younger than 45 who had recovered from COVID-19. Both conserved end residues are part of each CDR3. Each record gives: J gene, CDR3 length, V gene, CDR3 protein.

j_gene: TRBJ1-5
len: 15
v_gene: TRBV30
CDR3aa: CAWSPQGYSYQPQHF

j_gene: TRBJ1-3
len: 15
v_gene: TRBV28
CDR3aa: CASSSHIPLGDTIYF

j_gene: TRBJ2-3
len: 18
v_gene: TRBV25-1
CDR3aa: CASSDRGQGDLGPDTQYF

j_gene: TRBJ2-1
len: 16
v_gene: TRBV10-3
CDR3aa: CAISESSSHAGDEQFF

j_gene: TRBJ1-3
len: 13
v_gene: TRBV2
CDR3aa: CASDSRPGNTIYF

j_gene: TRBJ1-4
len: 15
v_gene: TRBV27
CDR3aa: CASSSSGTDNEKLFF

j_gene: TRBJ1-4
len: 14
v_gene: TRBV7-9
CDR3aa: CASSPQGLGEKLFF

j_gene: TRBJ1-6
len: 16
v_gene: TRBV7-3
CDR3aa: CASRLTPSSYNSPLHF

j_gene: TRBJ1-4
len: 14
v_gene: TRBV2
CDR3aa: CASRVTGLQKKLFF

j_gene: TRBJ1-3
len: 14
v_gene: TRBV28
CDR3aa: CASERRNSGNTIYF

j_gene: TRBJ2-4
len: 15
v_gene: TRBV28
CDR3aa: CASSFHGADKHIQYF

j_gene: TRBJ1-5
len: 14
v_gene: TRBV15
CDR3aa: CATSPSAGNQPQHF

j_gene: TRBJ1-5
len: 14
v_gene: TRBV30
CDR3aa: CAWSVGQGGQPQHF

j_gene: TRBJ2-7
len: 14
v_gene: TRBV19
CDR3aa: CASSLGQGVYEQYF

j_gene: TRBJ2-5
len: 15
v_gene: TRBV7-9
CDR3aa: CASSQLAGMQETQYF

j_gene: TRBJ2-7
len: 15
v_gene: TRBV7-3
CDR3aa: CASSAVAGASYEQYF

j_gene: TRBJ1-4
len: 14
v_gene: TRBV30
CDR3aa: CAWNRQTINEKLFF

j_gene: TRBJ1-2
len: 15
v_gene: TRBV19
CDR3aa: CASSAPGISNYGYTF

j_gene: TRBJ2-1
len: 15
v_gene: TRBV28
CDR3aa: CASNPGLATINEQFF

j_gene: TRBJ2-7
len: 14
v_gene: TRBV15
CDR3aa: CATSSGTGYDEQYF

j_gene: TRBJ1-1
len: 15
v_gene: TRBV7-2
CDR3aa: CASSRLGQVNTEAFF

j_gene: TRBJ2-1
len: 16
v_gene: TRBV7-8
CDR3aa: CASSWGVGQVYNEQFF

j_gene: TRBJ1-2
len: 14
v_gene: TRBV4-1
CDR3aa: CASSLQGAGYGYTF

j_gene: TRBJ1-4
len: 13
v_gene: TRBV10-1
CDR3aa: CASREAPREKLFF

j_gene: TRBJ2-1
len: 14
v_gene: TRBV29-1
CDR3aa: CSVLLATMYNEQFF

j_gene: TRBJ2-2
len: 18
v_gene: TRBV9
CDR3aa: CASSVEHSWRENTGELFF

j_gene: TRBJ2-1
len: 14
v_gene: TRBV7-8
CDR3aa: CASSLASVTHEQFF

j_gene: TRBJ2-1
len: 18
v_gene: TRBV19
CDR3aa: CASSIKGHRTSGSNEQFF

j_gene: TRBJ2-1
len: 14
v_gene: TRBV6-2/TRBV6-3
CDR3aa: CASSTQLAINEQFF